The 9 T cell receptor beta chains given below trace back to one sample, sequenced in a study of CD8+CD57+ T cells in acquired aplastic anemia. Patients who underwent sequencing had shown CD8+CD57+ cell expansion by flow cytometry. CDR3 and TCR beta VDJ profiling relied on a genomic DNA template. TCRdb re-analysed the reads in MiXCR, keeping a single row per CDR3 protein. The table has about 43,000 distinct CDR3 sequences, 63% seen once; the top ten hold 59%. The sequencing input was sorted CD4+, CD8+, or CD8+CD57+ T cells (not recorded which) from PBMCs. The receptors stem from a human donor with aplastic anemia.

On this clonotype itself: The final CDR3 position lacks the conserved phenylalanine or tryptophan, pointing to a likely read error. The chain couples TRBV7-6 to TRBJ2-1, with 7 bases fitting TRBD1. The CDR3 has 17 residues. From germline, CDR1 is SGHVS and CDR2 FNYEAQ. Losses at the gene ends were 4 bases for V and 0 bases for J; bases not matched to a gene: 9. The CDR3 region has the DNA TGTGCCAGCAGCTCATTACAGGGGCCGAGCTCCTACAATGAGCAGTTCCCC. This encodes CASSSLQGPSSYNEQFP.

This clonotype was recorded a few times. CDR3 sequence reads: CSARDPADGLAGVLYEQFF. In DNA form, the CDR3 reads TGCAGTGCTAGAGATCCCGCCGACGGACTAGCGGGGGTATTATATGAGCAGTTCTTC. V gene TRBV20-1 combines with J gene TRBJ2-1, with 13 bases aligning to TRBD2. V gave up 0 bases and J gave up 8 bases; unmatched junction bases: 16. This CDR3 spans 19 amino acids. CDR1 DFQATT and CDR2 SNEGSKA come from the germline V gene (reference sequence).

This clonotype was picked up a small number of times. The chain couples TRBV28 to TRBJ1-2; D is unresolved. The CDR3 is made up of 15 amino acids. The V and J ends lost 2 bases and 4 bases respectively, with 14 bases between them. The germline V gene encodes CDR1 MDHEN and CDR2 SYDVKM. The CDR3: CASSLPTDDLYGYTF. The CDR3 nucleotides are TGTGCCAGCAGTTTACCCACTGACGACCTCTATGGCTACACCTTC.

The chain recombines TRBV11-1 with TRBJ2-1; D perhaps matches TRBD2 (5 bases). Germline V gene data show CDR1 as SGHAT and CDR2 as FQDESV (reference sequence). The V gene lost 0 bases and the J gene lost 7 bases, with 10 bases spanning the gap. This CDR3 is 14 amino acids long. The chain's CDR3 is CASSLAASLNEQFF. The CDR3 DNA reads as TGTGCCAGCAGCTTAGCGGCTAGCTTGAATGAGCAGTTCTTC.

The chain links TRBV19 to TRBJ1-5; D unresolved. Germline V CDR1 and CDR2: LNHDA, SQIVND (reference sequence). Trimming shortened V by 5 bases and J by 7 bases, and 9 bases separated the two germline ends. The CDR3 spans 12 residues. The chain's CDR3 is CASSLLSQPQHF. CDR3 bases: TGTGCCAGTAGTCTACTAAGCCAGCCCCAGCATTTT. The complete variable domain, with remaining parts taken from reference TRBV19 and TRBJ1-5, reads DGGITQSPKYLFRKEGQNVTLSCEQNLNHDAMYWYRQDPGQGLRLIYYSQIVNDFQKGDIAEGYSVSREKKESFPLTVTSAQKNPTAFYLCASSLLSQPQHFGDGTRLSIL.

This clonotype was observed a handful of times. The J gene is TRBJ1-1, the V gene TRBV19; D might be TRBD1 (5 bases). Germline V lookup: CDR1 LNHDA, CDR2 SQIVND (reference sequence). The V end lost 6 bases, the J end lost 8 bases, and 16 bases lay between the germline ends. The CDR3 is made up of 13 amino acids. CDR3 coding DNA: TGTGCCAGTAGCATCGCCTCCGGGGCCGAAGCTTTCTTT. Translation: CASSIASGAEAFF.

As to this clonotype: The junction and the germline gene differ at one end; a read error may be behind it. V gene TRBV10-3 combines with J gene TRBJ1-2, with TRBD1 matching over 10 bases. Looked up from germline, CDR1 is ENHRY and CDR2 is SYGVKD. The CDR3 spans 15 residues. The DNA of the CDR3 is TGTGCCGTCAGTGAGACAGGGGGCAACAACTATGGCTACACCTTC. It encodes CAVSETGGNNYGYTF.

This clonotype has ten or more counts. This chain joins TRBV29-1 and TRBJ2-3; 12 bases fit TRBD1. Germline V gene sequence: CDR1 SQVTM, CDR2 ANQGSEA. The ends lost 6 bases at V and 4 bases at J; junction bases unmatched: 5. This CDR3 is built from 14 residues. CDR3 coding DNA: TGCAGCGTCCCGGGACAGGGGGCCGCAGATACGCAGTATTTT. Protein: CSVPGQGAADTQYF.

On this clonotype itself: This may arise from a read error, as a much more abundant clone is one base away. CDR3 protein: CASSLTGLTNTEAFF. In DNA form, the CDR3 reads TGTGCCAGCAGCTTGACAGGGTTGACTAACACTGAAGCTTTCTTT. This rearrangement joins TRBV11-1 to TRBJ1-1; 7 bases are shared with TRBD1. This CDR3 is built from 15 residues. V gave up 3 bases and J gave up 2 bases; unmatched junction bases: 6. Germline V lookup: CDR1 SGHAT, CDR2 FQDESV (reference sequence).